Given below is one TCR beta chain in context. No antigen is known for it. CDR1 is LNHDA and CDR2 is SQIVND in the germline V gene (reference sequence). The ends were cut back, 3 bases at V and 7 bases at J, with 12 bases in the middle. CDR3 length: 14 residues. Donors were healthy HIV-negative adults without recent acute infections or vaccinations. Repertoires were generated with immunoSEQ multiplex PCR, while TCRdb's copy carries only in-frame clones and drops some. Of some 980,000 clones in the sample, 70% to 85% were seen once. This sample is drawn from a study of shared clonotypes between healthy human individuals. Study results and limitations: A handful of donors held roughly 5% of naive CD4 clonotypes in common. Against clonotypes common to all four donors, non-shared ones had lower generation probabilities. Inspection by rarefaction showed sorted-subset sequencing to be incomplete despite large depth.

Sequences were obtained from memory CD4+ T cells sorted from blood. Specified subset: CD45RA-negative fraction. The chain joins TRBV19 to TRBJ2-2; D ambiguous. This clonotype was obtained from a man in his late teens or twenties in good health. DNA for the CDR3: TGTGCCAGTAGTATTATCAAAGAAGGCGGGGAGCTGTTTTTT. Translation: CASSIIKEGGELFF.